Each of the 29 T cell receptor beta chains below was sequenced from the same sample in a study of Ad26.COV2.S vaccination and SARS-CoV-2 variants. The repertoire was sequenced with immunoSEQ multiplex PCR; TCRdb's copy has only in-frame clones and lacks some. The data show under 250,000 clones, around 88% seen once. Stated treatment: about 20 received Ad26.COV2.S at low or high dose, single or two shots; about 5 received placebo; per-sample allocation not given. Samples analyzed were those drawn on day 63 after the first vaccine or placebo injection. The sequencing used peripheral blood, collected in a trial of Ad26.COV2.S vaccine versus placebo. These receptors all stem from a person aged 18-60 years who received the Ad26.COV2.S COVID-19 vaccine or a placebo.

This chain connects TRBV7-2 to TRBJ1-2, with TRBD1 as a possible D gene (6 bases). Trimming pared 2 bases from V and 6 bases from J, leaving 16 bases between. This CDR3 spans 15 amino acids. Per the germline V gene, CDR1 is SGHTA and CDR2 is FQGNSA. CDR3 amino acids: CASSLPGQSYDGYTF. CDR3 nucleotides: TGTGCCAGCAGCTTACCTGGACAGTCCTATGATGGCTACACCTTC.

The chain couples TRBV19 to TRBJ1-5, with D perhaps matching TRBD1 (6 bases). The CDR3 has 15 amino acids. Trimming stripped 1 base from V and 11 bases from J, with 18 bases between. Germline values: CDR1 LNHDA, CDR2 SQIVND (reference sequence). The CDR3, as DNA: TGTGCCAGTAGTATAGGGGGCGGGGGGCCAGTGGCCCAGCATTTT. It yields the protein CASSIGGGGPVAQHF.

The CDR3 is CASSQVGQGGREAFF. CDR3 coding DNA: TGTGCCAGCAGCCAGGTGGGACAGGGTGGGAGAGAAGCTTTCTTT. The chain employs TRBV3-1 (or the pseudogene TRBV3-2) and TRBJ1-1; 9 bases agree with TRBD1. The CDR3 is 15 residues long. The V segment lost 3 bases and the J segment 8 bases; nucleotides outside the gene matches: 10. The germline V gene encodes CDR1 LGHDT and CDR2 YNNKEL (reference sequence).

This clone was observed once. The rearrangement links TRBV5-5 to TRBJ2-5; D ambiguous. CDR3 length: 11 residues. V gave up 3 bases and J gave up 4 bases, with 4 bases separating them. CDR1 is SGHKS and CDR2 is YYEKEE in the germline V gene (reference sequence). In DNA, the CDR3 is TGTGCCAGCAGCTCCCGAGAGACCCAGTACTTC. Protein product: CASSSRETQYF.

This chain uses TRBV6-1 with TRBJ1-2, with 7 bases fitting TRBD1. Losses at the gene ends were 4 bases for V and 3 bases for J; bases not matched to a gene: 11. CDR1 MNHNS and CDR2 SASEGT come from the germline V gene. There are 16 residues in the CDR3. The CDR3 DNA follows: TGTGCCAGCAGTGGAACCCGGACAGGTGGAGACTATGGCTACACCTTC. Residues: CASSGTRTGGDYGYTF.

The rearrangement links TRBV7-2 to TRBJ2-4; weak D call: TRBD1 (5 bases). The CDR3 consists of 14 residues. V was trimmed by 5 bases and J by 6 bases, leaving 14 bases between them. CDR1 is SGHTA and CDR2 is FQGNSA in the germline V gene. The CDR3 loop reads CASSPEWGANIQYF. The CDR3 DNA reads TGTGCCAGCAGCCCGGAGTGGGGCGCAAACATTCAGTACTTC.

The rearrangement joins TRBV18 to TRBJ2-5; D is unresolved. Germline V gene sequence: CDR1 KGHSH, CDR2 LQKENI. The V gene lost 5 bases and the J gene lost 1 base, with 5 bases spanning the gap. This CDR3 is built from 12 residues. The CDR3 loop is CASSRFQETQYF. The CDR3 DNA is TGTGCCAGCTCAAGGTTCCAAGAGACCCAGTACTTC.

V gene TRBV6-4 combines with J gene TRBJ1-1, with 10 bases identical to TRBD1. J was trimmed by 4 bases and V by 3 bases; bases with no gene match: 5. The CDR3 runs to 15 residues. Germline V CDR1 and CDR2: MRHNA, SNTAGT. In DNA, the CDR3 is TGTGCCAGCAGTGAAGGGACAGGGGCCTTCACTGAAGCTTTCTTT. It codes for CASSEGTGAFTEAFF.

The CDR3 region has the DNA TGTGCCAGCAGTTCCCTGGGAGGGGGCTTACCGGGAGCAGGCTACAATGAGCAGTTCTTC. It yields the protein CASSSLGGGLPGAGYNEQFF. The rearrangement joins TRBV27 to TRBJ2-1; D may correspond to TRBD1 or TRBD2 (7 bases each). CDR3 size: 20 residues. Germline V gene sequence: CDR1 MNHEY, CDR2 SMNVEV (reference sequence). V lost 4 bases and J lost 3, with 28 bases in between.

The V call is TRBV2, the J call TRBJ1-5, with no clear D. CDR3 size: 14 residues. Trimming left V 6 bases short and J 9 bases short, with 18 bases between. CDR1 and CDR2 (germline): SNHLY, FYNNEI. The CDR3 is CASRKQRREGPQHF. CDR3 nucleotide sequence: TGTGCCAGCAGAAAACAGCGGCGAGAAGGGCCCCAGCATTTT.

The sample holds a few counts of this clone. The chain uses TRBV21-1 and TRBJ2-1; the table's D call of TRBD2 was not tested on the DNA. TRBV21-1 is designated a pseudogene. The CDR3 spans 19 residues. This CDR3 is CASRRRGTSGRGSYNEQFF. The CDR3 DNA sequence: TGTGCCAGCAGGAGACGCGGGACTAGCGGGAGAGGGTCCTACAATGAGCAGTTCTTC.

J is TRBJ2-3 and V is TRBV4-3, with 10 bases fitting TRBD1. Germline CDR1 and CDR2: LGHNA and YSLEER. The CDR3 sequence is 16 residues long. V was pared by 4 bases and J by 2 bases, with 6 bases of the junction left unmatched. Written as DNA, the CDR3 is TGCGCCAGCAGCCCCCGGGACAGGGGTATCACAGATACGCAGTATTTT. Translation gives CASSPRDRGITDTQYF.

In its sample, this clone was seen once. As DNA, the CDR3 is TGTGCCATCAGCGATGGCGAGGGAAGCTCCTACGAGCAGTACGTC. It codes for CAISDGEGSSYEQYV. The rearrangement joins TRBV10-3 to TRBJ2-7; D is perhaps TRBD2 (5 bases). The germline V gene has CDR1 ENHRY and CDR2 SYGVKD. Trimming pared 6 bases from V and 0 bases from J, leaving 15 bases between. CDR3 length: 15 amino acids.

The chain carries TRBV7-2 and TRBJ2-3, with 13 bases matching TRBD2. The CDR3 contains 16 residues. The trim removed 5 bases at V and 1 base at J, leaving 3 bases unmatched. CDR1 and CDR2 (germline): SGHTA, FQGNSA. CDR3 sequence reads: CASSITSGGGTDTQYF. Here the CDR3 DNA reads TGTGCCAGCAGCATCACTAGCGGGGGGGGCACAGATACGCAGTATTTT.

The genes are TRBV7-3 and TRBJ2-3; D is unclear. This CDR3 is 11 amino acids long. Trimming removed 7 bases from V and 4 bases from J, with 6 bases in between. CDR1 and CDR2 from the germline V gene are SGHTA and FQGTGA. The CDR3 is CASTLADTQYF. The CDR3 nucleotides read TGTGCCAGCACCCTCGCAGATACGCAGTATTTT.

This chain joins TRBV27 and TRBJ1-4; TRBD1 is a possible D gene (5 bases). CDR1 and CDR2 (germline): MNHEY, SMNVEV (reference sequence). The CDR3 is made up of 15 amino acids. The germline V and J ends were trimmed by 6 bases and 8 bases, with 19 bases remaining between them. The CDR3 region is CASSPGRGGWEKLFF. CDR3 nucleotides: TGTGCCAGCAGCCCCGGACGGGGGGGGTGGGAAAAACTGTTTTTT.

This clone has just one count. The chain joins TRBV7-2 to TRBJ2-7; 13 bases line up with TRBD2. The length of the CDR3 is 15 residues. The V and J ends lost 4 bases and 2 bases, in that order; junction bases with no gene match: 2. Germline V gene sequence: CDR1 SGHTA, CDR2 FQGNSA. In nucleotides, the CDR3 is TGTGCCAGCAGCTCTACTAGCGGGGGGGCCTACGAGCAGTACTTC. It yields the protein CASSSTSGGAYEQYF.

The V gene is TRBV7-3, the J gene TRBJ2-3; 15 nucleotides match TRBD2. Germline V lookup: CDR1 SGHTA, CDR2 FQGTGA. J was trimmed by 4 bases and V by 2 bases; bases with no gene match: 10. The CDR3 runs 19 residues. The CDR3 reads CASSLERAGLAGGSDTQYF. The CDR3, as DNA: TGTGCCAGCAGCTTAGAAAGAGCGGGACTAGCGGGGGGTTCAGATACGCAGTATTTT.

The chain is built from TRBV5-4 and TRBJ1-2, with D unclear. The CDR3 extends over 14 amino acids. V dropped 5 bases and J dropped 5 bases, with 16 bases sitting between them. Germline loops: CDR1 SGHNT, CDR2 YYREEE (reference sequence). CDR3 nucleotide sequence: TGTGCCAGCAGTAACCCGGGATTGGGGTATGGCTACACCTTC. Residues: CASSNPGLGYGYTF.

This chain joins TRBV5-1 and TRBJ2-2, with D uncertain. Trimming pared 0 bases from V and 2 bases from J, leaving 14 bases between. In germline, CDR1 is SGHRS, CDR2 YFSETQ. This CDR3 is built from 17 residues. CDR3 sequence reads: CASSLAVRPANTGELFF. CDR3 sequence (DNA): TGCGCCAGCAGCTTGGCCGTAAGGCCCGCCAACACCGGGGAGCTGTTTTTT.

The V and J genes are TRBV6-2 or TRBV6-3 and TRBJ1-6, with a weak D call TRBD1 (5 bases). V dropped 5 bases and J dropped 3 bases, with 11 bases sitting between them. CDR3 length: 15 amino acids. In germline, CDR1 is MNHEY, CDR2 SVGEGT. The CDR3 nucleotides read TGTGCCAGCAGTGTCGACAGTAACTATAATTCACCCCTCCACTTT. Encoded protein: CASSVDSNYNSPLHF.

The chain joins TRBV4-3 to TRBJ2-2, with D uncertain. Germline CDR1 is LGHNA and CDR2 is YSLEER. This CDR3 comprises 14 residues. The germline V and J ends were trimmed by 2 bases and 4 bases, with 8 bases remaining between them. The CDR3 spells CASSQTTTTGELFF. In DNA form, the CDR3 reads TGCGCCAGCAGCCAAACAACTACCACCGGGGAGCTGTTTTTT.

This clone was seen just once. CDR3 region: CASTQSGRGAGELFF. Written as DNA, the CDR3 is TGTGCCAGCACCCAAAGCGGGAGGGGCGCCGGGGAGCTGTTTTTT. The chain links TRBV6-5 to TRBJ2-2, with 10 bases identical to TRBD2. The J segment lost 6 bases and the V segment lost 7 bases, leaving 8 bases of the junction unmatched. The CDR3 totals 15 residues. Germline CDR1 reads MNHEY; CDR2 reads SVGAGI.

The V call is TRBV6-5, the J call TRBJ2-3; 9 bases match TRBD1. Germline V lookup: CDR1 MNHEY, CDR2 SVGAGI. V shed 6 bases, J shed 3 bases, and the junction held 4 bases outside the gene matches. The CDR3 has 14 amino acids. CDR3 protein: CASSEDRGTDTQYF. In DNA, the CDR3 is TGTGCCAGCAGCGAGGACAGGGGTACAGATACGCAGTATTTT.

The chain joins TRBV10-3 to TRBJ2-7; D is undetermined. Germline CDR1 and CDR2: ENHRY and SYGVKD. The V gene lost 0 bases and the J gene lost 4 bases, with 4 bases spanning the gap. The CDR3 loop spans 12 amino acids. In nucleotides, the CDR3 is TGTGCCATCAGTGAGTCTCATTACGAGCAGTACTTC. Its translation: CAISESHYEQYF.

V and J are TRBV27 and TRBJ2-3, with TRBD2 identical over 9 bases. This CDR3 region has 16 residues. J lost 4 bases, V lost 5 bases, and 10 bases had no gene match. Germline loops: CDR1 MNHEY, CDR2 SMNVEV (reference sequence). The CDR3 DNA reads TGTGCCAGCAGTCCCGGGGTAGCGGGAGTGGCAGATACGCAGTATTTT. It encodes CASSPGVAGVADTQYF.

The DNA for the CDR3 is TGTGCCAGCACCCCCGAAGGATCCACAGATACGCAGTATTTT. It encodes CASTPEGSTDTQYF. This chain links TRBV28 with TRBJ2-3; no definite D call. The V end lost 7 bases, the J end lost 2 bases, and 13 bases lay between the germline ends. CDR1 is MDHEN and CDR2 is SYDVKM in the germline V gene. The CDR3 has 14 residues.

The chain carries TRBV5-6 and TRBJ1-5; 10 positions agree with TRBD1. Germline-derived CDR1 and CDR2 are SGHDT and YYEEEE. CDR3 size: 18 residues. V trimming: 4 bases; J trimming: 3 bases; junction bases outside the gene matches: 13. The CDR3 spells CASSLTFGTGAHNQPQHF. CDR3 DNA: TGTGCCAGCAGCCTCACTTTTGGGACAGGGGCCCACAATCAGCCCCAGCATTTT.

The gene calls are TRBV5-5 and TRBJ1-6; D not resolved. V lost 1 base, J lost 6 bases, and 11 bases lay in between. The CDR3 spans 15 residues. CDR1 is SGHKS and CDR2 is YYEKEE in the germline V gene (reference sequence). The CDR3 region has the DNA TGTGCCAGCAGCTTGTTTGGGGATTCTAATTCACCCCTCCACTTT. This translates into CASSLFGDSNSPLHF.